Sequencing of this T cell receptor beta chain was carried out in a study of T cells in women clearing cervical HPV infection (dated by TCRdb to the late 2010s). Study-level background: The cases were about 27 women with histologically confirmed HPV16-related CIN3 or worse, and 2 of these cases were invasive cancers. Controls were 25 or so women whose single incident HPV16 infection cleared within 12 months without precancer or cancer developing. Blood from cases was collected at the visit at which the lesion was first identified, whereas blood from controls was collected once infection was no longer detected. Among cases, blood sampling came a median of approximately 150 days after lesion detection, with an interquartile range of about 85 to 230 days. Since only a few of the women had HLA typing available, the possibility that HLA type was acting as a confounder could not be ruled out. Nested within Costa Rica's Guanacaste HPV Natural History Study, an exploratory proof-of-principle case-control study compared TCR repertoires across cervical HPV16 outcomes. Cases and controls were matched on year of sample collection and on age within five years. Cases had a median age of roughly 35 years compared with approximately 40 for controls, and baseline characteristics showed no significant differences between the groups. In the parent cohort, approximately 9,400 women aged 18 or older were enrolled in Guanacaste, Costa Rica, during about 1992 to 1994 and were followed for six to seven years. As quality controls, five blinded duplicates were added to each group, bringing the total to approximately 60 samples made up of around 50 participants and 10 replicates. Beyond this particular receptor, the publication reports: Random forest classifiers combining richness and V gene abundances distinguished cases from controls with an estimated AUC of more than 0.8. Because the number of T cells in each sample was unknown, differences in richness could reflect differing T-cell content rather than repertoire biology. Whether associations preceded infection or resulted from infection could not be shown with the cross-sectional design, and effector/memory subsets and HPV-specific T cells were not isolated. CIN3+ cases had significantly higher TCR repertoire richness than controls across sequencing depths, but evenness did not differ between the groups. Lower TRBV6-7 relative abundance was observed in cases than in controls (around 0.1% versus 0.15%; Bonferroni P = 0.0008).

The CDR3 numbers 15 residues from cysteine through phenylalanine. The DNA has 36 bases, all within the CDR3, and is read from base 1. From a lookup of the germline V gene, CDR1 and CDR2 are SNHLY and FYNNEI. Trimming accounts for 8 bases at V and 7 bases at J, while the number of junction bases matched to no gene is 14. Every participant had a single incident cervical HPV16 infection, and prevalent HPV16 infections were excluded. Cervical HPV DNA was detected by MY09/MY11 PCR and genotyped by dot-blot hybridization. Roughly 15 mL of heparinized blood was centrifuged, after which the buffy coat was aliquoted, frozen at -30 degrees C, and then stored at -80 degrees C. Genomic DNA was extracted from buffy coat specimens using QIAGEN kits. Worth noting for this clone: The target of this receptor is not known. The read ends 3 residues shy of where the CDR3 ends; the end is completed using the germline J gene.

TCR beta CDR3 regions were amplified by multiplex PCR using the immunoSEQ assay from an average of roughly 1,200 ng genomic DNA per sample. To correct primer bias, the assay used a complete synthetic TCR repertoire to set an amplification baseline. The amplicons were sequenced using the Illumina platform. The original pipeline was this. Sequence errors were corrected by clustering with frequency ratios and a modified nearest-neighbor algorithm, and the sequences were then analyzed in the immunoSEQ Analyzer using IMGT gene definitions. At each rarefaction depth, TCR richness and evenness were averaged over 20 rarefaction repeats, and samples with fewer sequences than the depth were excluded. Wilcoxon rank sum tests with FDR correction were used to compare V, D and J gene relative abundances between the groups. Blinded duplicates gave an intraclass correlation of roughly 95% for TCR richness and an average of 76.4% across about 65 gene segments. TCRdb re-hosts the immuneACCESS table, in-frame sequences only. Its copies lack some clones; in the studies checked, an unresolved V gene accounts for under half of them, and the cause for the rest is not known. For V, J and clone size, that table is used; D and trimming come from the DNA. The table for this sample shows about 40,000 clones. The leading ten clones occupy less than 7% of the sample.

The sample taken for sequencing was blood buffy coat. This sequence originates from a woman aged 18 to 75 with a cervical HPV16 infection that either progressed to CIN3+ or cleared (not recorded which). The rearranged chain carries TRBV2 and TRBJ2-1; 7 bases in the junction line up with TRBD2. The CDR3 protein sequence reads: CASESGDYQGNEQFF. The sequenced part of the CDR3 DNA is TGTGCCAGCGAAAGCGGGGACTACCAAGGGAATGAG.